A few counts support the clone carrying this TCR beta chain. Its antigen is unknown. The sample comes from a study of cytomegalovirus exposure and HLA in healthy donors. General study results and limits: The study recorded 150 to 200 TCR beta chains that were cytomegalovirus-associated. Sequencing likely generated an artifact that appeared as a cluster of highly shared sequence variants.

The PCR used 60 Vbeta and 13 Jbeta primers. Repertoires were generated with immunoSEQ multiplex PCR, while TCRdb's copy carries only in-frame clones and drops some. The sample records about 120,000 clones, around a tenth being singletons. With 7 bases removed from V and 8 bases from J, the gap between germline ends came to 11 bases. This CDR3 is built from 11 residues. Germline V gene lookup returns CDR1 MNHNS and CDR2 SASEGT. V and J are TRBV6-1 and TRBJ1-2; perhaps TRBD1 as D (5 bases). The receptor was isolated from a young man in good health and CMV-seronegative. Sequenced material: PBMCs. Here the CDR3 DNA reads TGTGCCAGCACGGGGGGGTCGGGCTACACCTTC. This sequence encodes CASTGGSGYTF.